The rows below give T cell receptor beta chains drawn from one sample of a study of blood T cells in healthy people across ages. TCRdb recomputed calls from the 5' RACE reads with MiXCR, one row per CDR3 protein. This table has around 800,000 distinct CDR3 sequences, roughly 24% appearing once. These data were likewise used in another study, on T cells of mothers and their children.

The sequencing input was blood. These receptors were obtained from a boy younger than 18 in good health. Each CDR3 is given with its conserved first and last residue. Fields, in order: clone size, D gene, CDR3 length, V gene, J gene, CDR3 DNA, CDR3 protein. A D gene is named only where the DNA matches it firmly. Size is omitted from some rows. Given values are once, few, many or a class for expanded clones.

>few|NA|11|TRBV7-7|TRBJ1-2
TGTGCCGTATGGGACAACTATGGCTACACCTTC
CAVWDNYGYTF
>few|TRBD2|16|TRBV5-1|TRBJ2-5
TGCGCCAGCAGCTTGGTGGCTAGCGGGACACAAGAGACCCAGTACTTC
CASSLVASGTQETQYF
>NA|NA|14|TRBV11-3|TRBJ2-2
TGTGCCAGCAGCGACAGACCGAACACCGGGGAGCTGTTTTTT
CASSDRPNTGELFF
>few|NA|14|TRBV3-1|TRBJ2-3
TGTGCCAGCAGCCCCAGGGGACTACCAGATACGCAGTATTTT
CASSPRGLPDTQYF
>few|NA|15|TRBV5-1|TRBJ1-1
TGCGCCAGCAGCCACGACCAGGGCCGGGGCACTGAAGCTTTCTTT
CASSHDQGRGTEAFF
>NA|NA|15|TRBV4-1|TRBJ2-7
TGCGCCAGCAGCCTCGCTTCCGGGGCCATCTACGAGCAGTACTTC
CASSLASGAIYEQYF
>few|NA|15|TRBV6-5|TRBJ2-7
TGTGCCAGCCTTTCAAGGACTGATAGCTCCTACGAGCAGTACTTC
CASLSRTDSSYEQYF
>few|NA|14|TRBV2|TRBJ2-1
TGTGCCAGCAGTGATGTGGTGGAATGGAATGAGCAGTTCTTC
CASSDVVEWNEQFF
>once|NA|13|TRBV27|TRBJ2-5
TGTGCCAGCAGTTCAGGACCCACGGGGACCCAGTACTTC
CASSSGPTGTQYF
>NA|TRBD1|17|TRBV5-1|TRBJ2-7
TGCGCCAGCAGCTTGAGCTGGGACAGGGGGCGAATCTACGAGCAGTACTTC
CASSLSWDRGRIYEQYF
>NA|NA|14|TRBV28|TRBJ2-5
TGTGCCAGCAGTTTTGGGACACGTCTTGCGGAGCAGTACTTC
CASSFGTRLAEQYF
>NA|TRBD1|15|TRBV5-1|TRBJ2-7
TGCGCCAGCAGCTTTGACAGGGGGTACGGCTACGAGCAGTACTTC
CASSFDRGYGYEQYF
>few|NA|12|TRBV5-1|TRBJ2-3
TGCGCCAGCAGCTTGGAATGGGATACGCAGTATTTT
CASSLEWDTQYF
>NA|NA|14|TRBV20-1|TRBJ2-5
TGCAGCGCCTTTTTTGGTCTCATACAAGAGACCCAGTACTTC
CSAFFGLIQETQYF
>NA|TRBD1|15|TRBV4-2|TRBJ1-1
TGTGCCAGCAGCCCTATGACAGGGGAGAACACTGAAGCTTTCTTT
CASSPMTGENTEAFF
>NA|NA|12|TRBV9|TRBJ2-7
TGTGCCAGCAGCCCCCACCGGGGCGAGCAGTACTTC
CASSPHRGEQYF
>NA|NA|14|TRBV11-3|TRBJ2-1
TGTGCCAGCAGCAAAGACAGGTCCGGGAATGAGCAGTTCTTC
CASSKDRSGNEQFF
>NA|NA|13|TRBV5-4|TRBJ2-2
TGTGCCAGCGGACAGACGAACACCGGGGAGCTGTTTTTT
CASGQTNTGELFF
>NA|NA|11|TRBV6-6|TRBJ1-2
TGTGCCAGCAGTTACCGAGCAGGCTACACCTTC
CASSYRAGYTF
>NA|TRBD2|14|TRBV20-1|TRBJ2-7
TGCAGTGCTAGAGGACGACTAGCGGGGTACGAGCAGTACTTC
CSARGRLAGYEQYF
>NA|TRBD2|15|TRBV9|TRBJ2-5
TGTGCCAGCAGCGGAGCAGCGGGGGTTCAAGAGACCCAGTACTTC
CASSGAAGVQETQYF
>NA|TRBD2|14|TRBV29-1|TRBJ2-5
TGCAGCGTTGTTGGTCCGGGGGGACAAGAGACCCAGTACTTC
CSVVGPGGQETQYF
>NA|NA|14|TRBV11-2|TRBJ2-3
TGTGCCAGCAGCTCCGGCAGGGGCACAGATACGCAGTATTTT
CASSSGRGTDTQYF
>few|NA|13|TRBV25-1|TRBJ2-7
TGTGCCAGCGGGGACGGTAACTCCTACGAGCAGTACTTC
CASGDGNSYEQYF
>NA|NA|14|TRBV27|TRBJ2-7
TGTGCCAGCAGTGCGACGGGGGCCGCCTACGAGCAGTACTTC
CASSATGAAYEQYF
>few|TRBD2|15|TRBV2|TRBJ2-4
TGTGCCAGCACCCAGCGGGGTCTCCCGAAAAACATTCAGTACTTC
CASTQRGLPKNIQYF
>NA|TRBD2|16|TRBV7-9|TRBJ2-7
TGTGCCAGCAGCCCTTTAGCGGGGGGCCGGTGGAACGAGCAGTACTTC
CASSPLAGGRWNEQYF
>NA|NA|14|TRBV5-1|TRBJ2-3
TGCGCCAGCAGCTTTACGAGTAGCACAGATACGCAGTATTTT
CASSFTSSTDTQYF
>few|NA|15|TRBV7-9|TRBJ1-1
TGTGCCAGCAGCACTCAACAGGGCGGGGGCACTGAAGCTTTCTTT
CASSTQQGGGTEAFF
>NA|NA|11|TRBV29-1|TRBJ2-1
TGCAGCGTTATACAGGGAGATGAGCAGTTCTTC
CSVIQGDEQFF
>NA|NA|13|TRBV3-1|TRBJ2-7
TGTGCCAGCAGCCATTCCAGGTCCTACGAGCAGTACTTC
CASSHSRSYEQYF
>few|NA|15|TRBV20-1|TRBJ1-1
TGCAGTGCTAGCGGCGAGGGCATGGGGAACACTGAAGCTTTCTTT
CSASGEGMGNTEAFF
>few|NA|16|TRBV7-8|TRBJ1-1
TGTGCCAGCAGCTCGTTTTTCTGGGCGCGGCCAACTGAAGCTTTCTTT
CASSSFFWARPTEAFF
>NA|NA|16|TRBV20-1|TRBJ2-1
TGCAGCGCCCCCGGTTTAGGGCGGTACTCCTACAATGAGCAGTTCTTC
CSAPGLGRYSYNEQFF
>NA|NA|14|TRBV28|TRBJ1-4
TGTGCCAGTCTACCGCCAGGCACTAATGAAAAACTGTTTTTT
CASLPPGTNEKLFF
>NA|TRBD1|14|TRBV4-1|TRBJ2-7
TGCGCCAGCAGCCACCCAGGGACAGACTACGAGCAGTACTTC
CASSHPGTDYEQYF
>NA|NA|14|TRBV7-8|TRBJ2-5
TGTGCCAGCAGCCCCCGGGGGATGCAAGAGACCCAGTACTTC
CASSPRGMQETQYF
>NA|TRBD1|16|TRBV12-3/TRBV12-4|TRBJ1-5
TGTGCCAGCAGTCGAACGGGACAGCCAAAGGATCAGCCCCAGCATTTT
CASSRTGQPKDQPQHF
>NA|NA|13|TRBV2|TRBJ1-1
TGTGCCACCAGGGGACAATTGAACACTGAAGCTTTCTTT
CATRGQLNTEAFF
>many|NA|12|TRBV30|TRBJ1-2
TGTGCCTGGAGTCCCACCTTATATGGCTACACCTTC
CAWSPTLYGYTF
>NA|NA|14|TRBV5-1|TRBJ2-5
TGCGCCAGCAGCTTGTGGGTAGCCAAAGAGACCCAGTACTTC
CASSLWVAKETQYF
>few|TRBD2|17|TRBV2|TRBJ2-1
TGTGCCAGCAGTGTGACTAGCGGGCGTGTTACCTACAATGAGCAGTTCTTC
CASSVTSGRVTYNEQFF
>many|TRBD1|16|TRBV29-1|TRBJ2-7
TGCAGCGTCTGGCCCCTCTTCGACAGGGGCTGGTACGAGCAGTACTTC
CSVWPLFDRGWYEQYF
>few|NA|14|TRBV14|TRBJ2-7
TGTGCCAGCAGCCAAGGGTATGGGTCCTACGAGCAGTACTTC
CASSQGYGSYEQYF
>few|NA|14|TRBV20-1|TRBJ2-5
TGCAGTGCTAGAGAGGGGGCCACGTTAGAGACCCAGTACTTC
CSAREGATLETQYF
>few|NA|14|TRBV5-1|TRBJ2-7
TGCGCCAGCAGCTTGCGGGGGCGCGGATACGAGCAGTACTTC
CASSLRGRGYEQYF
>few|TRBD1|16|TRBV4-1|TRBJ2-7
TGCGCCAGCAGCCAAGATCCTCCAGGGGGAGCGTACGAGCAGTACTTC
CASSQDPPGGAYEQYF
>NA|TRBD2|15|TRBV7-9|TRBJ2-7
TGTGCCAGCAGCCCTGGGAGGGTGGGGTCCTACGAGCAGTACTTC
CASSPGRVGSYEQYF
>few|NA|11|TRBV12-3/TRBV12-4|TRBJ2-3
TGTGCCAGCGAACAGGCAGATACGCAGTATTTT
CASEQADTQYF
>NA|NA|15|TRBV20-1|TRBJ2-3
TGCAGTGCTCGCCTTCCTGCCCCCATGCTTTATACGCAGTATTTT
CSARLPAPMLYTQYF
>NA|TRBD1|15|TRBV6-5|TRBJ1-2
TGTGCCAGCAGTCCCGGGGAACAGGGGAGTATTGGCTACACCTTC
CASSPGEQGSIGYTF
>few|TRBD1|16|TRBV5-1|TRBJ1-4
TGCGCCAGCAGCTTGACCTGGACAGGGCCTAATGAAAAACTGTTTTTT
CASSLTWTGPNEKLFF
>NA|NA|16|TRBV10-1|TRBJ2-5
TGCGCCAGCAGTGAGCGGGGGGCCCGAACCCAAGAGACCCAGTACTTC
CASSERGARTQETQYF
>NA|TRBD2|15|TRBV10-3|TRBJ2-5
TGTGCCATCAGTGGGACTAGCGGGGCCCAAGAGACCCAGTACTTC
CAISGTSGAQETQYF
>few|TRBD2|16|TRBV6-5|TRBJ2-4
TGTGCCAGCAGTTACTCGATCACTAGCGGCAAAAACATTCAGTACTTC
CASSYSITSGKNIQYF
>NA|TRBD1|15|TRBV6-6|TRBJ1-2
TGTGCCAGCAGTTTCTCAGGGGGCGGAGGCTATGGCTACACCTTC
CASSFSGGGGYGYTF
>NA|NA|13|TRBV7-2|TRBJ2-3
TGTGCCAGCAGCTCTGGGGGGCCCTATACGCAGTATTTT
CASSSGGPYTQYF
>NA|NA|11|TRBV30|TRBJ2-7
TGTGCCTGGGCCAGGACCTACGAGCAGTACTTC
CAWARTYEQYF
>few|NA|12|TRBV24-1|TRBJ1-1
TGTGCCACCACCCCAGAGGACACTGAAGCTTTCTTT
CATTPEDTEAFF
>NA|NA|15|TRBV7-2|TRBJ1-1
TGTGCCAGCAGCTTCGCGGGACTCCTGAACACTGAAGCTTTCTTT
CASSFAGLLNTEAFF